This TCR beta chain comes out of a study of glioma-infiltrating T cells. This clonotype was detected only once. Its antigen is still unknown. The junction does not match germline at one end; this may be a read error. From germline, CDR1 is MNHEY and CDR2 SMNVEV (reference sequence). The CDR3 runs 14 residues. Study-wide findings and caveats: Tissue-blood divergence was below expectation in non-neoplastic patients, above in gliomas. Only very few CDR3 sequences appeared in both tissue and blood.

The iRepertoire nested amplicon-rescue multiplex PCR amplified TCR alpha and beta CDR3s from RNA. For one-step reverse transcription and amplification, 100-400 ng of tissue mRNA or PBMC total RNA was used. Each CDR3 protein is one row after TCRdb ran MiXCR on the multiplex PCR reads. The data show around 170,000 distinct CDR3 sequences, with about 40% seen just once and roughly 5.4% held by the top ten. Material for sequencing was glioma tissue, nonneoplastic brain tissue, or PBMCs (not recorded which). The rearrangement uses TRBV27 and TRBJ1-1, with D uncertain. The receptor comes from a human donor with low-grade glioma or glioblastoma, undergoing nonglioma brain surgery, or in good health (not recorded which). DNA of the CDR3: TGTGCCAGCAGTTTATCATCGGAAAACACCGAAGCTTTCTTT. The encoded protein is CASSLSSENTEAFF.